Listed below are T cell receptor beta chains from one sample, sequenced in a study of cytomegalovirus exposure and HLA in healthy donors. Clones were read by immunoSEQ multiplex PCR, and TCRdb kept only the in-frame ones, dropping some. Of 100,000 or so clones in the sample, roughly four fifths were seen once. Sequencing used PBMCs. The receptors shown here come from a man aged 35 to 55 in good health and CMV-seronegative. CDR3s include the opening cysteine and the closing phenylalanine or tryptophan. A D gene is named only where the DNA matches it firmly.

j_call d_call v_call cdr3_length cdr3_aa
TRBJ1-1 . TRBV4-3 14 CASSQDGRNTEAFF
TRBJ2-2 . TRBV28 16 CASSLFGQLNTGELFF
TRBJ2-3 . TRBV28 11 CASSPTGTQYF
TRBJ2-1 . TRBV7-2 16 CASSSQLWEPYNEQFF
TRBJ1-1 . TRBV5-6 11 CASSLRENAFF
TRBJ1-2 . TRBV4-1 15 CASSQGLQTNYGYTF
TRBJ2-1 TRBD2 TRBV7-2 15 CASSHGGLAGHEQFF
TRBJ1-3 TRBD1 TRBV18 15 CASSPDRASGNTIYF
TRBJ2-4 TRBD2 TRBV4-1 17 CASSQVGRGIAKNIQYF
TRBJ2-7 . TRBV7-9 14 CASSLTSGRGEQYF
TRBJ2-1 . TRBV7-6 14 CASSLAINNNEQFF
TRBJ1-1 . TRBV4-1 16 CASSQNRITGNTEAFF
TRBJ1-2 TRBD1 TRBV9 14 CASSPRDSAYGYTF
TRBJ2-3 . TRBV5-1 19 CASSLRGTTGRTGTDTQYF
TRBJ1-5 TRBD1 TRBV19 16 CASSLRGRFSNQPQHF
TRBJ1-6 . TRBV27 14 CASRQQGLGSPLHF
TRBJ1-5 . TRBV6-1 13 CASNVVRAQPQHF
TRBJ2-1 . TRBV7-2 14 CASSPTRGSNEQFF
TRBJ2-7 . TRBV6-5 11 CASSDGGKQYF
TRBJ2-2 TRBD2 TRBV5-1 17 CASSFSAGASNTGELFF
TRBJ2-3 TRBD2 TRBV5-4 18 CASSWGLAGGPNTDTQYF
TRBJ1-5 TRBD1 TRBV5-6 15 CASSLAGQGDQPQHF
TRBJ1-3 . TRBV5-5 13 CASSLAERNTIYF
TRBJ2-3 . TRBV5-1 17 CASSLADWLTSTDTQYF
TRBJ2-2 . TRBV19 13 CASSPDRTGELFF
TRBJ1-6 . TRBV5-1 15 CASSITGMEDSPLHF
TRBJ1-6 TRBD1 TRBV28 14 CASRDRTYNSPLHF
TRBJ2-2 . TRBV6-5 14 CASSYSGEPGELFF
TRBJ1-3 . TRBV2 17 CASSEAEGWDSGNTIYF
TRBJ2-2 TRBD1 TRBV7-2 16 CASSFEGASNTGELFF
TRBJ2-3 . TRBV10-3 17 CAISEGPGRGGTDTQYF
TRBJ2-1 . TRBV7-9 15 CASSQDYPSYNEQFF
TRBJ2-3 TRBD1 TRBV5-1 14 CASSGQGGPDTQYF
TRBJ2-2 TRBD2 TRBV9 15 CASSVLLAGTGELFF
TRBJ2-7 . TRBV28 14 CASSFPRDLYEQYF
TRBJ2-5 TRBD1 TRBV5-6 16 CASSPTPHRGKETQYF
TRBJ1-5 . TRBV2 15 CASSYRESGGQPQHF
TRBJ1-6 TRBD1 TRBV2 13 CASKGTELSPLHF
TRBJ2-7 TRBD2 TRBV2 14 CASRRTSEAYEQYF
TRBJ1-2 . TRBV6-6 11 CASSEEFGYTF
TRBJ1-1 . TRBV7-9 14 CASSPTVGFTEAFF
TRBJ2-5 . TRBV4-2 16 CASSQEETATGETQYF
TRBJ1-2 . TRBV30 13 CAWRGDRRYGYTF
TRBJ1-5 . TRBV21-1 18 CASSDRDRLGYSNQPQHF
TRBJ2-2 TRBD2 TRBV2 15 CASSTGTTDTGELFF
TRBJ2-2 TRBD2 TRBV19 21 CASSIDLMRLAGGKNTGELFF
TRBJ2-4 . TRBV4-2 16 CASSQVSSLAKNIQYF
TRBJ1-5 . TRBV6-1 15 CASSERGGGAQPQHF
TRBJ1-1 . TRBV2 13 CASSVGTGTEAFF
TRBJ2-7 TRBD1 TRBV2 17 CASTRGGPTGGVYEQYF
TRBJ1-1 . TRBV2 18 CASSDGGVLQGYWTEAFF
TRBJ2-2 TRBD2 TRBV2 15 CASKNSGDNTGELFF
TRBJ2-5 TRBD2 TRBV5-1 18 CASSLSSTSGGSQETQYF
TRBJ2-5 TRBD2 TRBV7-2 17 CASSPKRLATAGETQYF
TRBJ2-7 . TRBV7-7 13 CASSLSIRDEQYF